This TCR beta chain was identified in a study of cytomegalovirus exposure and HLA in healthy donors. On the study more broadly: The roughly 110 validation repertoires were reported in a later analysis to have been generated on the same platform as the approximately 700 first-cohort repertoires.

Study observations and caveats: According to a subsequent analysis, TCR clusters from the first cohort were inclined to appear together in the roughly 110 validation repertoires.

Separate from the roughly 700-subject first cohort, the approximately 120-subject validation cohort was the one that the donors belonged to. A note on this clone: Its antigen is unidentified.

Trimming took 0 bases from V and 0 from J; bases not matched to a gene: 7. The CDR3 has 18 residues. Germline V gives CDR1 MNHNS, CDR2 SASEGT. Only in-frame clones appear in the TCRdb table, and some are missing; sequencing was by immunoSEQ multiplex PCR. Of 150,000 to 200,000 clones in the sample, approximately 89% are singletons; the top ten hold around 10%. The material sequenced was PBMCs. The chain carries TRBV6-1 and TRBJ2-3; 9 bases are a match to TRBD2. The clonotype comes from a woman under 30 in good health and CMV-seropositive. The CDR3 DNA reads TGTGCCAGCAGTGAAGCGCTTGGGAGCGGGGGGAGCACAGATACGCAGTATTTT. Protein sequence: CASSEALGSGGSTDTQYF.